These 32 T cell receptor beta chains share one sample of origin, sequenced in a study of blood T cell repertoires in COVID-19. The protocol was immunoSEQ multiplex PCR, while the TCRdb copy is restricted to in-frame clones and leaves out a portion. Among under 350,000 clones listed, 80% to 90% were seen once. The sequencing sample was made of PBMCs or T cells enriched from blood (not recorded which). These receptors were obtained from a woman in her forties with acute COVID-19.

V usage is TRBV29-1 and J usage is TRBJ1-1; D is undetermined. V lost 6 bases, J lost 1 base, and 6 bases lay in between. CDR1 and CDR2 from the germline V gene are SQVTM and ANQGSEA. The CDR3 runs to 11 residues. The chain's CDR3 is CSVLWNTEAFF. As DNA, the CDR3 is TGCAGCGTCCTTTGGAACACTGAAGCTTTCTTT.

This rearrangement joins TRBV27 to TRBJ1-5; D gene ambiguous. V was clipped by 0 bases and J by 6 bases, with 6 bases between them. CDR1 and CDR2 (germline): MNHEY, SMNVEV (reference sequence). CDR3 length equals 13 residues. The CDR3 coding sequence is TGTGCCAGCAGTTTATCCAGGCGTCAGCCCCAGCATTTT. Translating it yields CASSLSRRQPQHF.

The V gene is TRBV3-1 (or the pseudogene TRBV3-2), the J gene TRBJ1-6, with 7 bases fitting TRBD1. V was clipped by 2 bases and J by 10 bases; unmatched bases: 11. The germline V gene has CDR1 LGHDT and CDR2 YNNKEL (reference sequence). The CDR3 consists of 16 residues. CDR3 residues: CASSQLSAGGLSPLHF. The CDR3 coding sequence is TGTGCCAGCAGCCAACTTTCCGCAGGGGGGTTATCACCCCTCCACTTT.

This clone turned up a few times. The chain recombines TRBV27 with TRBJ1-5, with no clear D. Germline loops: CDR1 MNHEY, CDR2 SMNVEV (reference sequence). Trimming left V 9 bases short and J 6 bases short, with 12 bases between. The CDR3 totals 12 residues. For the CDR3, the DNA is TGTGCCAGTCAAGAGGTGGGTCAGCCCCAGCATTTT. Protein product: CASQEVGQPQHF.

J is TRBJ2-3 and V is TRBV7-3; D gene uncertain. Trimming shortened V by 3 bases and J by 4 bases, and 11 bases separated the two germline ends. Germline V gives CDR1 SGHTA, CDR2 FQGTGA. The length of the CDR3 is 14 residues. CDR3 bases: TGTGCCAGCAGCTTTCGAGACTTTTCAGATACGCAGTATTTT. Amino acid sequence: CASSFRDFSDTQYF.

The chain carries TRBV6-5 and TRBJ2-5; 7 nucleotides agree with TRBD2. J was trimmed by 6 bases and V by 6 bases; bases with no gene match: 10. Germline values: CDR1 MNHEY, CDR2 SVGAGI. The CDR3 is 14 residues long. The CDR3 reads CASRLSGNVKTQYF. For the CDR3, the DNA is TGTGCCAGCAGGTTGAGCGGGAATGTCAAGACCCAGTACTTC.

The chain employs TRBV2 and TRBJ2-1; 13 nucleotides agree with TRBD2. V was pared by 5 bases and J by 6 bases, with 4 bases of the junction left unmatched. The germline CDR1 and CDR2 sequences are SNHLY and FYNNEI. This CDR3 has 15 residues. The CDR3 DNA is TGTGCCAGCAGTCGGACTAGCGGGGGTATCAATGAGCAGTTCTTC. This sequence encodes CASSRTSGGINEQFF.

The rearrangement uses TRBV5-1 and TRBJ1-5, with a weak D call TRBD1 (6 bases). V lost 3 bases and J lost 4, with 14 bases in between. The CDR3 extends over 15 amino acids. From germline, CDR1 is SGHRS and CDR2 YFSETQ. The CDR3 protein is CASSSAGDKNQPQHF. The CDR3 region has the DNA TGCGCCAGCAGCTCGGCAGGGGATAAAAATCAGCCCCAGCATTTT.

V gene TRBV28 combines with J gene TRBJ2-5; TRBD2 matches at 10 bases. The junction had 4 bases not matched to a gene; V was cut back by 2 bases and J by 4 bases. Per the germline V gene, CDR1 is MDHEN and CDR2 is SYDVKM. The CDR3 consists of 15 residues. CDR3 in amino acids: CASSLQRGGRETQYF. The DNA of the CDR3 is TGTGCCAGCAGTTTACAGCGGGGGGGCAGAGAGACCCAGTACTTC.

V usage is TRBV19 and J usage is TRBJ2-3, with D tentatively TRBD1 (6 bases). The V end lost 0 bases, the J end lost 6 bases, and 16 bases lay between the germline ends. Germline V gene data show CDR1 as LNHDA and CDR2 as SQIVND (reference sequence). The length of the CDR3 is 16 residues. The DNA for the CDR3 is TGTGCCAGTAGTATAGATCCAGGGGCTTTAGTGGATACGCAGTATTTT. This encodes CASSIDPGALVDTQYF. Full variable domain (outside the CDR3, taken from reference TRBV19 and TRBJ2-3): DGGITQSPKYLFRKEGQNVTLSCEQNLNHDAMYWYRQDPGQGLRLIYYSQIVNDFQKGDIAEGYSVSREKKESFPLTVTSAQKNPTAFYLCASSIDPGALVDTQYFGPGTRLTVL.

This clone was observed a single time. This chain connects TRBV27 to TRBJ1-1, with a weak D call TRBD1 (5 bases). Germline V gene lookup returns CDR1 MNHEY and CDR2 SMNVEV (reference sequence). The CDR3 is 17 residues long. Trimming left V 5 bases short and J 2 bases short, with 21 bases between. The CDR3 DNA follows: TGTGCCAGCAGTCGCGCCCCTCGAGGAAGGGGAAACACTGAAGCTTTCTTT. Encoded protein: CASSRAPRGRGNTEAFF.

V is TRBV4-1 and J is TRBJ2-2; D ambiguous. This CDR3 is built from 14 residues. V lost 1 base and J lost 3, with 6 bases in between. Germline CDR1 MGHRA, CDR2 YSYEKL. As DNA, the CDR3 is TGCGCCAGCAGCCAAGTCCCCTACACCGGGGAGCTGTTTTTT. Protein product: CASSQVPYTGELFF.

The chain employs TRBV28 and TRBJ2-3; TRBD2 is a possible D gene (6 bases). The V end was cut by 6 bases, the J end by 14 bases, with 18 bases between. Germline CDR1 and CDR2: MDHEN and SYDVKM. There are 12 residues in the CDR3. DNA of the CDR3: TGTGCCAGCAGCAAGCGGGTTCGGGAGTGGTATTTT. This translates into CASSKRVREWYF. The whole variable domain, remainder taken from reference TRBV28 and TRBJ2-3, is DVKVTQSSRYLVKRTGEKVFLECVQDMDHENMFWYRQDPGLGLRLIYFSYDVKMKEKGDIPEGYSVSREKKERFSLILESASTNQTSMYLCASSKRVREWYFGPGTRLTVL.

This chain uses TRBV9 with TRBJ2-1; TRBD2 agrees at 7 bases. Germline lookup yields CDR1 SGDLS and CDR2 YYNGEE. Trimming cost V 7 bases and J 4 bases; bases outside gene matches: 8. The CDR3 has 14 amino acids. The CDR3: CASSTSPNYNEQFF. Written as DNA, the CDR3 is TGTGCCAGCTCGACTAGCCCAAATTACAATGAGCAGTTCTTC.

The V and J genes are TRBV19 and TRBJ2-5; D gene uncertain. CDR1 is LNHDA, CDR2 SQIVND, per germline (reference sequence). This CDR3 comprises 13 residues. Trimming removed 7 bases from V and 1 base from J, with 10 bases in between. The CDR3, as DNA: TGTGCCAGTAAAAGCGTAGGCCAAGAGACCCAGTACTTC. This translates into CASKSVGQETQYF.

The chain uses TRBV4-2 and TRBJ1-5; 9 bases line up with TRBD1. V gave up 4 bases and J gave up 5 bases; unmatched junction bases: 3. Per germline, CDR1 LGHNA and CDR2 YNFKEQ. The CDR3 length is 14 residues. CDR3 amino acids: CASSPTGGYQPQHF. In nucleotides, the CDR3 is TGTGCCAGCAGCCCTACAGGGGGCTATCAGCCCCAGCATTTT.

The gene calls are TRBV7-2 and TRBJ1-3, with 7 nucleotides matching TRBD1. Germline values: CDR1 SGHTA, CDR2 FQGNSA. This CDR3 region has 15 residues. Unmatched junction bases numbered 2, after V lost 3 bases and J lost 0 bases. The CDR3 sequence is CASSFQGGSGNTIYF. The CDR3 coding sequence is TGTGCCAGCAGCTTCCAGGGGGGCTCTGGAAACACCATATATTTT.

This clone has only a few counts. The V call is TRBV12-5, the J call TRBJ2-2; 11 bases fit TRBD1. The CDR3 has 16 residues. With V trimmed by 4 bases and J by 4 bases, 5 bases remained unmatched. CDR1 LGHNT and CDR2 FRNRAP come from the germline V gene. CDR3 sequence reads: CASGSSGTGGTGELFF. As DNA, the CDR3 is TGTGCTAGTGGTTCCTCAGGGACAGGGGGCACCGGGGAGCTGTTTTTT.

The V and J genes are TRBV6-2 or TRBV6-3 and TRBJ1-1, with 9 bases lining up with TRBD1. This CDR3 has 15 residues. The V segment lost 4 bases and the J segment 2 bases; nucleotides outside the gene matches: 5. Germline V lookup: CDR1 MNHEY, CDR2 SVGEGT. The CDR3 spells CASSWDREGNTEAFF. For the CDR3, the DNA is TGTGCCAGCAGTTGGGACAGGGAAGGAAACACTGAAGCTTTCTTT.

The chain carries TRBV5-1 and TRBJ1-3; 8 nucleotides agree with TRBD1. This CDR3 comprises 16 residues. Per germline, CDR1 SGHRS and CDR2 YFSETQ. The ends lost 7 bases at V and 5 bases at J; junction bases unmatched: 14. The CDR3 is CASSLGIGQGRNTIYF. DNA for the CDR3: TGCGCCAGCTCTCTAGGGATAGGACAGGGAAGAAACACCATATATTTT. Supplemented by reference TRBV5-1 and TRBJ1-3, the full variable domain reads KAGVTQTPRYLIKTRGQQVTLSCSPISGHRSVSWYQQTPGQGLQFLFEYFSETQRNKGNFPGRFSGRQFSNSRSEMNVSTLELGDSALYLCASSLGIGQGRNTIYFGEGSWLTVV.

The rearrangement uses TRBV10-3 and TRBJ1-5; D possibly corresponds to TRBD1 (6 bases). V gave up 2 bases and J gave up 1 base, with 12 bases separating them. There are 16 residues in the CDR3. The germline V gene encodes CDR1 ENHRY and CDR2 SYGVKD. The CDR3 DNA sequence: TGTGCCATCAGTGAGAAGGGGACAAGCAGCAATCAGCCCCAGCATTTT. It is translated as CAISEKGTSSNQPQHF.

V usage is TRBV3-1 (or the pseudogene TRBV3-2) and J usage is TRBJ2-5; 7 positions agree with TRBD1. This CDR3 has 15 residues. The J segment lost 4 bases and the V segment lost 5 bases, leaving 10 bases of the junction unmatched. Germline V gene sequence: CDR1 LGHDT, CDR2 YNNKEL (reference sequence). The CDR3 protein is CASSSRTGGRETQYF. In nucleotides, the CDR3 is TGTGCCAGCAGCTCCCGGACAGGAGGCCGAGAGACCCAGTACTTC.

V usage is TRBV19 and J usage is TRBJ2-2, with unresolved D. Between the trimmed V and J ends, which lost 5 bases and 5 bases, there was a span of 3 bases. Germline assignment: CDR1 LNHDA and CDR2 SQIVND (reference sequence). The length of the CDR3 is 11 residues. Here the CDR3 reads CASSYTGELFF. The CDR3 nucleotides read TGTGCCAGTAGTTATACCGGGGAGCTGTTTTTT.

The gene calls are TRBV3-1 (or the pseudogene TRBV3-2) and TRBJ2-2; D remains unclear. Germline V gene sequence: CDR1 LGHDT, CDR2 YNNKEL (reference sequence). CDR3 size: 17 residues. Between the trimmed V and J ends, which lost 6 bases and 4 bases, there was a span of 21 bases. This chain's CDR3 is CASSLDRRYGGTGELFF. CDR3 DNA sequence: TGTGCCAGCAGTCTCGACCGAAGGTACGGCGGCACCGGGGAGCTGTTTTTT.

The CDR3 sequence: CASKSRDRGVYGYTF. CDR3 nucleotide sequence: TGTGCCAGCAAAAGCCGGGACAGGGGAGTCTATGGCTACACCTTC. The rearrangement uses TRBV5-5 and TRBJ1-2, with 10 bases fitting TRBD1. There are 15 residues in the CDR3. Germline CDR1 SGHKS, CDR2 YYEKEE (reference sequence). J lost 4 bases, V lost 6 bases, and 9 bases had no gene match.

The gene calls are TRBV18 and TRBJ1-1; perhaps TRBD1 as D (5 bases). The V and J ends lost 3 bases and 7 bases respectively, with 12 bases between them. The CDR3 length is 13 residues. The germline CDR1 and CDR2 sequences are KGHSH and LQKENI. CDR3 DNA sequence: TGTGCCAGCTCACCGGCTGGGGCGCGTGAAGCTTTCTTT. Its translation is CASSPAGAREAFF.

This clone occurred a few times. This rearrangement joins TRBV5-1 to TRBJ1-1; 8 bases line up with TRBD1. Germline V gene sequence: CDR1 SGHRS, CDR2 YFSETQ. V was pared by 2 bases and J by 3 bases, with 9 bases of the junction left unmatched. The CDR3 length is 16 residues. The CDR3 protein is CASSFDRGMGDTEAFF. The CDR3 DNA is TGCGCCAGCAGCTTTGACAGGGGAATGGGGGACACTGAAGCTTTCTTT.

The chain has TRBV4-3 and TRBJ1-4; D gene uncertain. Trimming took off 5 bases at V and 4 bases at J, with 8 bases between the two ends. Germline loops: CDR1 LGHNA, CDR2 YSLEER. CDR3 length: 13 residues. The CDR3 nucleotides are TGCGCCAGCAGCGTGGAGAGTAATGAAAAACTGTTTTTT. Translated, it gives CASSVESNEKLFF.

The J gene is TRBJ2-3, the V gene TRBV2; 12 bases match TRBD2. Germline CDR1 reads SNHLY; CDR2 reads FYNNEI. The ends lost 6 bases at V and 3 bases at J; junction bases unmatched: 1. The CDR3 totals 14 residues. The CDR3 is CASSGLAGTDTQYF. As DNA, the CDR3 is TGTGCCAGCAGCGGACTAGCGGGAACAGATACGCAGTATTTT.

The V gene is TRBV11-2, the J gene TRBJ1-1; weak D call: TRBD1 (5 bases). The CDR3 has 15 residues. Germline V CDR1 and CDR2: SGHAT, FQNNGV. V was shortened by 5 bases and J by 1 base, with 14 bases between the two germline ends. CDR3 residues: CASSRARTGNTEAFF. The DNA for the CDR3 is TGTGCCAGCAGCCGAGCAAGAACAGGGAACACTGAAGCTTTCTTT.

V usage is TRBV3-1 (or the pseudogene TRBV3-2) and J usage is TRBJ2-5; TRBD2 matches 10 bases. The germline gives CDR1 LGHDT, CDR2 YNNKEL (reference sequence). With 4 bases clipped from V and 1 base from J, the junction kept 3 bases outside the gene matches. This CDR3 spans 15 amino acids. The CDR3 DNA reads TGTGCCAGCAGCCGGTCTAGCGGGAGCCAAGAGACCCAGTACTTC. Translation: CASSRSSGSQETQYF.

The chain employs TRBV12-3 or TRBV12-4 and TRBJ1-1; D unresolved. Trimming removed 6 bases from V and 4 bases from J, with 12 bases in between. CDR3 length: 13 amino acids. DNA of the CDR3: TGTGCCAGCAGCCGGGAAGCGGCCACTGAAGCTTTCTTT. As protein: CASSREAATEAFF.